This T cell receptor (beta chain) was identified during a study of monozygotic twins with inflammatory bowel disease. Study conclusions and caveats: Those with IBD had lower TCRbeta diversity (inverse Simpson) than their healthy co-twins did. Compared with healthy twins, IBD patients shared fewer clonotypes with others, especially with disease activity.

TCRalpha and TCRbeta cDNA was put through two nested PCRs of 16 and 9 cycles. TCRdb processed the 5' RACE reads again and assigns one entry to each CDR3 protein, with no DNA. Recorded for this sample: 310,000 or so distinct CDR3 sequences. In germline, CDR1 is DFQATT, CDR2 SNEGSKA (reference sequence). This CDR3 contains 15 residues. With regard to this clonotype: What it binds is not known.

The chain uses TRBV20-1 and TRBJ1-2. The TCR originated in a human donor with ulcerative colitis or Crohn's disease, or a healthy co-twin of an affected twin (not recorded which). Sequencing was performed on blood. The CDR3 spells CSARDYRSSNYGYTF.